A selection of T cell receptor beta chains follows, all from one sample in a study of T cells in Graves' hyperthyroidism and ophthalmopathy. TCRdb redid the calling of the multiplex PCR reads with MiXCR, one entry per CDR3 protein. The sample records about 710,000 distinct CDR3 sequences, roughly 17% being singletons. Sequenced material: blood. Every receptor here comes from a young man with Graves' hyperthyroidism. The CDR3 runs from the conserved cysteine through the conserved F or W. Not all rows give a size; the values are once, few, many and, for expanded clones, a class.

>TRBV20-1|many|TRBJ2-1
CSARDRLSYNEQFF
>TRBV11-3|.|TRBJ2-5
CASSLDPPNAIQETQYF
>TRBV9|.|TRBJ1-2
CASRDVGYGYTF
>TRBV7-2|many|TRBJ2-5
CASSLAGKETQYF
>TRBV30|many|TRBJ1-2
CAWTGLRGYTF
>TRBV5-4|.|TRBJ2-7
CASSSGTSGSGQYF
>TRBV7-8|.|TRBJ2-5
CASSSQAGLQETQYF
>TRBV2|many|TRBJ2-1
CASNPTPGLGGHEQFF
>TRBV20-1|.|TRBJ2-7
CTIPGGAYEQYF
>TRBV4-3|few|TRBJ2-7
CASSQDSKREPYEQYF
>TRBV6-1|.|TRBJ2-3
CASTQGGAGTDTQYF
>TRBV28|many|TRBJ2-5
CASSNPPLAGVETQYF
>TRBV7-9|many|TRBJ2-1
CASSLARTSGSNEQFF
>TRBV20-1|.|TRBJ2-1
CSARGTGKREQFF
>TRBV19|.|TRBJ1-5
CASRVGREGQPQHF
>TRBV3-1|.|TRBJ2-1
CASSHQASGLYNEQFF
>TRBV9|few|TRBJ2-3
CASSLRDRDTQYF
>TRBV19|once|TRBJ1-5
CARRTTPRNQPQHF
>TRBV5-6|few|TRBJ1-2
CASSSDRVHGYTF
>TRBV20-1|many|TRBJ2-7
CSAKLQGIYEQYF
>TRBV12-3/TRBV12-4|few|TRBJ1-6
CASRVSGGPGTPLHF
>TRBV20-1|.|TRBJ2-3
CSAGDSGRSYADTQYF